This TCR beta chain was captured in a study of regulatory T cells in long-lasting Graves disease (dated by TCRdb to the early 2020s). In the study overall: Persistent Graves' disease was defined as antithyroid drug treatment for over 5 years with persistently positive TSH receptor autoantibodies. This study used TCR sequencing and RNA sequencing of peripheral blood to compare persistent Graves' disease patients against newly diagnosed Graves' disease patients. The study was conducted in China and was registered as a clinical trial. A total of around 33 samples underwent TCR sequencing, from some 13 patients with persistent Graves' disease and 20 or so patients with newly diagnosed Graves' disease. In the clinical cohort, patients with persistent Graves' disease had used antithyroid drugs for an average of roughly 10 years.

A note on this clonotype: No cognate antigen has been identified for it. One base away there is no much larger clone; base qualities are not given.

The junction shows trimming of 3 bases on V and 4 bases on J, plus 10 bases between the germline ends. Its CDR3 holds 13 amino acids, cysteine through phenylalanine. Here the CDR3 DNA is all that survives: 39 bases in frame from base 1. Study-wide findings and limitations: Only the TCR beta chain was sequenced and analyzed. The authors acknowledged the small sample size as a limitation that may reduce accuracy. The study examined only peripheral blood because the primary lesion, thyroid tissue, could not be accessed. Lower TCR Shannon entropy and fewer highly expanded clones were observed in persistent Graves' disease patients than in newly diagnosed patients, which suggested clonal expansion. Persistent patients shared more public clonotypes among themselves (2,741) than newly diagnosed patients did (about 970). Persistent disease showed preferential use of TRBV28, TRBJ1-2 and TRBJ2-5, whereas newly diagnosed disease favored TRBV20-1 and TRBJ2-1.

In light of the paper, this sample's time point label describes: persistent/refractory GD, antithyroid drugs over 5 years with positive TRAb. For both TCR sequencing and RNA sequencing, RNA was extracted from PBMCs using TRIzol. The diagnosis of Graves' disease was made according to American Thyroid Association guidelines. Patients were recruited from an endocrinology department in Xi'an, China. From each patient, nine milliliters of peripheral blood was collected into an EDTA anticoagulant tube. Ficoll Paque Plus density gradient separation was used to isolate PBMCs, and no additional T cell sorting was done. RNA quality was checked with an Agilent 2100 Bioanalyzer and agarose gel, and concentration with a NanoDrop 2000. The library was produced with multiplex PCR. The listed sequencing device is Illumina HiSeq 4000. CDR3 regions were amplified by Arm-PCR with iRepertoire HTBI primers to construct TCR beta libraries. PCR products were gel purified before sequencing. On the authors' methods: Gene usage analysis of CDR3 amino acid clonotypes relied on the 60 to 65 TRBV and 14 TRBJ segments identified across samples. COPE and FqMerger were used to merge the filtered high-quality paired reads into contigs. BLAST was used to align contigs to IMGT TRBV, TRBD and TRBJ reference genes, with CDR3 defined following IMGT. Any clonotype with a frequency above 0.1% was counted as a highly expanded clone. Shannon entropy served as the measure of repertoire diversity, while the Gini coefficient captured V-J evenness. Public clonotypes were defined as clonotypes shared by more than one individual. Using fastp at Q25 and MiXCR, TCRdb reprocessed the public reads and kept productive beta chains. Rows matching on CDR3 protein sequence are summarized as one entry with the most common DNA and genes. The V and J calls follow TCRdb's processing rather than the paper's. The sample table records roughly 490,000 distinct CDR3 sequences; around a fifth of these occur just once. The ten biggest clones cover over 10% of the sample.

Recombination linked TRBV12-3 or TRBV12-4 to TRBJ2-7; there is no confident call for the D gene. The material was peripheral blood mononuclear cells (PBMCs), obtained when the disease was refractory, from a patient treated with antithyroid drugs. The receptor comes from a female donor with Graves disease. The CDR3 reads as follows: CASSLVDAYEQYF. The nucleotides are TGTGCCAGCAGTTTGGTGGACGCGTACGAGCAGTACTTC.